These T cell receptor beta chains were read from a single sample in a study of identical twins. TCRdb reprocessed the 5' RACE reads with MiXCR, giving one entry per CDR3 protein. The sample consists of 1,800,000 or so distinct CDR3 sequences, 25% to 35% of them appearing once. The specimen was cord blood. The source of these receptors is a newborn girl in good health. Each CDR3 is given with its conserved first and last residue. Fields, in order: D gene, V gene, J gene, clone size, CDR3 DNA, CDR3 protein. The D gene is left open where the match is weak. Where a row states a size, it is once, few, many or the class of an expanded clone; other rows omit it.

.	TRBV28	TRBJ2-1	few	TGTGCCAGCAGTTTTTTCCTCGGGGGTACTCAAAGCTCCTACAATGAGCAGTTCTTC	CASSFFLGGTQSSYNEQFF
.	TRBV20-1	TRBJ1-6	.	TGCAGTGCTAGTCTGCATAATTCACCCCTCCACTTT	CSASLHNSPLHF
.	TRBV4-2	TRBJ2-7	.	TGTGCCAGCAGCCAAGCTTTGGGACGGACGGCCTACGAGCAGTACTTC	CASSQALGRTAYEQYF
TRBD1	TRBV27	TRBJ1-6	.	TGTGCCAGCAGTTACTGGCAGGGGGCGGCCCTCCACTTT	CASSYWQGAALHF
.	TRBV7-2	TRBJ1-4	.	TGTGCCAGCAGCTTAAGACTGACCAATGAAAAACTGTTTTTT	CASSLRLTNEKLFF
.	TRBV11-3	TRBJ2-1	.	TGTGCCAGCAGCCTCCACCCTGGCTCCTACAATGAGCAGTTCTTC	CASSLHPGSYNEQFF
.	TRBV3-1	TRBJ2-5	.	TGTGCCAGCAGCCAAGGGGTGGGAAGGCAGTACTTC	CASSQGVGRQYF
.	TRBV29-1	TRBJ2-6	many	TGCAGCGTTGAAGATATAGTTGCTGGGGCCAACGTCCTGACTTTC	CSVEDIVAGANVLTF
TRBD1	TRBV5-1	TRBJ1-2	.	TGCGCCAGCAGCTTGGGACAGGGAAGCGATGGCTACACCTTC	CASSLGQGSDGYTF
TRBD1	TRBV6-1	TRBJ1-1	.	TGTGCCAGCAGACTTGGGACAGGTAGGCTGAACACTGAAGCTTTCTTT	CASRLGTGRLNTEAFF
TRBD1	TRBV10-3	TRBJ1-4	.	TGTGCCATCAGTGACGGGACAGGCGGCGAAAAACTGTTTTTT	CAISDGTGGEKLFF
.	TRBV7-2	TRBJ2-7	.	TGTGCCAGCAGCTTCTTTGCGAGTTCCTACGAGCAGTACTTC	CASSFFASSYEQYF
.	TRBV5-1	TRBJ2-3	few	TGCGCCAGCAGCTTGTTTGCGGGAAGGGGGACTGGTACGCAGTATTTT	CASSLFAGRGTGTQYF
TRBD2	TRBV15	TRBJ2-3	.	TGTGCCACCACCCACAGCGGGGCCCCAGATACGCAGTATTTT	CATTHSGAPDTQYF
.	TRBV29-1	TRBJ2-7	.	TGCAGCGTTGAGCCGCGGAGGAGCTCCTACAATGAGCAGTACTTC	CSVEPRRSSYNEQYF
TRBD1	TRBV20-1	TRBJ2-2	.	TGCAGTGCTAGAGCAGGGGGCGACGGGGAGCTGTTTTTT	CSARAGGDGELFF
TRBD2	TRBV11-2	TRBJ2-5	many	TGTGCCAGTTCCATACTAGCGGGGGAAGAGACCCAGTACTTC	CASSILAGEETQYF
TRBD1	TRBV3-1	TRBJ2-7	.	TGTGCCAGCAGCCCCACAGGGGGCAGTTTGCGCTACGAGCAGTACTTC	CASSPTGGSLRYEQYF
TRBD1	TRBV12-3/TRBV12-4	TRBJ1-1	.	TGTGCCAGCAGCCCGGACAGGGTGAAGGGTGAAGCTTTCTTT	CASSPDRVKGEAFF
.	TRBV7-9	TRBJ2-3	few	TGTGCCAGCAGCTTAGGTAGTGGCGGCAGGGAGGCAGATACGCAGTATTTT	CASSLGSGGREADTQYF
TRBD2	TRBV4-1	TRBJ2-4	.	TGCGCCAGCAGCGGGGACTATATAGATGAGCAGTACTTC	CASSGDYIDEQYF
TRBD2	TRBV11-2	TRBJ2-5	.	TGTGCCAGCAGCTTAGACTTCCCCGTTTTTGGCGGGGGGCCCGGGGAGACCCAGTACTTC	CASSLDFPVFGGGPGETQYF
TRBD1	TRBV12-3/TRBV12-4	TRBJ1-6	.	TGTGCCAGCGGCCACAGGGGAGTCGGTAATTCACCCCTCCACTTT	CASGHRGVGNSPLHF
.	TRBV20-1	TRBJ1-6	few	TGCAGTGCTGCCGGGACACTTAATTCACCCCTCCACTTT	CSAAGTLNSPLHF
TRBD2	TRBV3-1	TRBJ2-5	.	TGTGCCAGCAGCCAAGGGTTCCTAGCGGGTAACCAAGAGACCCAGTACTTC	CASSQGFLAGNQETQYF
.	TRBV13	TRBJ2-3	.	TGTGCCAGCAGCCCGAACGGAGGATATACGCAGTATTTT	CASSPNGGYTQYF
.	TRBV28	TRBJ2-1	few	TGTGCCGCTAAGACATTCTCGAGCTCCTACAATGAGCAGTTCTTC	CAAKTFSSSYNEQFF
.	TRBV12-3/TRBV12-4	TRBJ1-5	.	TGTGCTACCCAAGGGGGGGTGCCCAATCAGCCCCAGCATTTT	CATQGGVPNQPQHF
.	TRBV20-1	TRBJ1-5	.	TGCAGTGCTATATCGACAGCCCATAGCAATCAGCCCCAGCATTTT	CSAISTAHSNQPQHF
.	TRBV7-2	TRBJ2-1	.	TGTGCCAGCAGCTTCGCCGGGACTGTACAAAATGAGCAGTTCTTC	CASSFAGTVQNEQFF
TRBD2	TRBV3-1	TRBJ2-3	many	TGTGCCAGCAGCCAAGCGGGAGGGCGAGATACGCAGTATTTT	CASSQAGGRDTQYF
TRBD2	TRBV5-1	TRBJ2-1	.	TGCGCCAGCAGCTGGAAACGACCGGGACTAGCCTACAATGAGCAGTTCTTC	CASSWKRPGLAYNEQFF
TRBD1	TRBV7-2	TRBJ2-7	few	TGTGCCAGCAGCTTAAGGGTGGGACAGTTCGGCTCCTACGAGCAGTACTTC	CASSLRVGQFGSYEQYF
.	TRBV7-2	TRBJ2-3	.	TGTGCCAGCAGCTTAGCTAGAGGAGGGGTCAACACAGATACGCAGTATTTT	CASSLARGGVNTDTQYF
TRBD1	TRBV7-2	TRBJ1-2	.	TGTGCCAGCAGCTTAGCGGGACAGGGTTCGGGCTATGGCTACACCTTC	CASSLAGQGSGYGYTF
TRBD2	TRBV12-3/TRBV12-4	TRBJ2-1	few	TGTGCCAGCAGTTTAGAGAGACTAGCGGCCAATGAGCAGTTCTTC	CASSLERLAANEQFF
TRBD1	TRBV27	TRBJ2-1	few	TGTGCCGCACACTCCGGGACAGGGGGCTACAATGAGCAGTTCTTC	CAAHSGTGGYNEQFF
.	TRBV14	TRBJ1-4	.	TGTGCCAGCAGCCAAGTTAGAACTAGTGAAAAACTGTTTTTT	CASSQVRTSEKLFF
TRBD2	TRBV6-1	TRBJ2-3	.	TGTGCCAGCACCCACATATATCATCGGGGGGTAACAACAGATACGCAGTATTTT	CASTHIYHRGVTTDTQYF
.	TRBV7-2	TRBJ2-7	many	TGTGCCAGCAGCTTAGCGGGATCGATCTACGAGCAGTACTTC	CASSLAGSIYEQYF
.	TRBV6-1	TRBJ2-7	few	TGTGCCAGCAGTCCCCCCCGGCGAGACGAGCAGTACTTC	CASSPPRRDEQYF
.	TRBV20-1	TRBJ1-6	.	TGCAGTGTACCAAGCTCCTATAATTCACCCCTCCACTTT	CSVPSSYNSPLHF
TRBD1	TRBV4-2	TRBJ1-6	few	TGTGCCAGCAGTCCCCGGACAGGAATAAATTCACCCCTCCACTTT	CASSPRTGINSPLHF
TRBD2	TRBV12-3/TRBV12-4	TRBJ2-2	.	TGTGCCAGCAGACGGACTAGCGGGGGGGTATTCGCGAACACCGGGGAGCTGTTTTTT	CASRRTSGGVFANTGELFF
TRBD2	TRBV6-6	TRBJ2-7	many	TGTGCCAGCAGTTACCCCTACATGCCTAGCGGCTCCTACGAGCAGTACTTC	CASSYPYMPSGSYEQYF
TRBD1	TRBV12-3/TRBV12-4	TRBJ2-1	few	TGTGCCAGCAGACTAGGAGGGACAGGGACCGAGCAGTTCTTC	CASRLGGTGTEQFF
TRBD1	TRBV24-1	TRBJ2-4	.	TGTGCCACCAGTGCCCCCGGACAGGGAAACATTCAGTACTTC	CATSAPGQGNIQYF
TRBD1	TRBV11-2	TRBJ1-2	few	TGTGCCAGCAGCACGGGGACAGCTCCGAGGGGCTACACCTTC	CASSTGTAPRGYTF
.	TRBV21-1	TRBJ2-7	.	TGTGCCAGCAGCAACTTCTCCGGGGCCTCCTACGAGCAGTACTTC	CASSNFSGASYEQYF
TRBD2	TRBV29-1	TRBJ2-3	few	TGCAGCGTTGAAGGGCTAGCGGGACCCCATGGGACAGATACGCAGTATTTT	CSVEGLAGPHGTDTQYF
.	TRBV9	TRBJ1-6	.	TGTGCCAGCAGCGTAGCTGGAACAGGGAATAATTCACCCCTCCACTTT	CASSVAGTGNNSPLHF